Listed below are T cell receptor beta chains from one sample, sequenced in a study of shared clonotypes between healthy human individuals. Produced via immunoSEQ multiplex PCR; TCRdb's table is partial and in-frame only. The sample includes more than 2 million clones, 95% seen only once; the top ten take more than 0.1%. The sequenced material came from naive CD4+ T cells sorted from blood. The receptors were gathered from a man between 18 and 29 years old in good health. The CDR3 runs from the conserved cysteine through the conserved F or W. A D gene is named only where the DNA matches it firmly. The size of a clone is reported for some rows only, either as once, few or many, or as a class for expanded clones.

D gene	V gene	clone size	J gene	CDR3 DNA	CDR3 protein
-	TRBV6-1	-	TRBJ1-1	TGTGCCAGCAGTGTGCCTCGGGGGGTCAACACTGAAGCTTTCTTT	CASSVPRGVNTEAFF
-	TRBV25-1	-	TRBJ1-6	TGTGCCAGCAGTGAAGGACAGTCGGCGCATTCACCCCTCCACTTT	CASSEGQSAHSPLHF
TRBD1	TRBV11-3	-	TRBJ2-1	TGTGCCAGCAGCTTGGGACAGAGCTCCTACAATGAGCAGTTCTTC	CASSLGQSSYNEQFF
TRBD2	TRBV11-3	once	TRBJ2-3	TGTGCCAGCAGCTCGGGGGGGCGGGACACAGATACGCAGTATTTT	CASSSGGRDTDTQYF
-	TRBV28	-	TRBJ1-3	TGTGCCAGCAATAGGGCCAACTCTGGAAACACCATATATTTT	CASNRANSGNTIYF
TRBD2	TRBV7-8	-	TRBJ2-7	TGTGCCAGCAGCTTAGAACGTTCGGGTTCTAGCGGGAGAGCCTACGAGCAGTACTTC	CASSLERSGSSGRAYEQYF
TRBD1	TRBV28	-	TRBJ1-1	TGTGCCAGCGGCCCCGGGGGCAGGGGGGTTTTCTTT	CASGPGGRGVFF
TRBD2	TRBV7-9	-	TRBJ2-7	TGTGCCAGCAGCTTAGCCGGTAGCGGGAGCTCCTACGAGCAGTACTTC	CASSLAGSGSSYEQYF
-	TRBV5-1	-	TRBJ2-1	TGCGCCAGCAGCTTGGATCTAGCGTTCTCCTACAATGAGCAGTTCTTC	CASSLDLAFSYNEQFF
-	TRBV7-3	-	TRBJ2-3	TGTGCCAGCAGCCGAGTCATGTGGGATACGCAGTATTTT	CASSRVMWDTQYF
-	TRBV29-1	-	TRBJ2-7	TGCAGCGTTAGGAGACAAGGGGCCTACGAGCAGTACTTC	CSVRRQGAYEQYF
TRBD1	TRBV4-1	-	TRBJ1-5	TGCGCCAGCAGCCAAGAGGGGGGACAGGGCCCCCAGCCCCAGCATTTT	CASSQEGGQGPQPQHF
TRBD2	TRBV7-7	-	TRBJ2-1	TGTGCTAGCAGCTCCGGGACTAGTGGGAATGAGCAGTTCTTC	CASSSGTSGNEQFF
-	TRBV9	-	TRBJ2-3	TGTGCCAGCAGCGTATTTAGTACAACCACAGATACGCAGTATTTT	CASSVFSTTTDTQYF
TRBD1	TRBV29-1	-	TRBJ1-1	TGCAGCCCGCGAGGACAGGGGAATAACACTGAAGCTTTCTTT	CSPRGQGNNTEAFF
-	TRBV6-5	-	TRBJ1-4	TGTGCCAGCAGTTTAGGACTGACAACTAATGAAAAACTGTTTTTT	CASSLGLTTNEKLFF
-	TRBV4-3	-	TRBJ2-5	TGCGCCAGCAGCCAAGAGTGGGGGATAGGGGAATACGAGACCCAGTACTTC	CASSQEWGIGEYETQYF
TRBD2	TRBV7-2	-	TRBJ2-1	TGTGCCAGCAGCTTTGGAGCGGGAGGGCCCGATGAGCAGTTCTTC	CASSFGAGGPDEQFF
TRBD1	TRBV18	few	TRBJ1-6	TGTGCCAGCTCACCTCTGGGACAGACTGTTGGTTCACCCCTCCACTTT	CASSPLGQTVGSPLHF
TRBD1	TRBV6-1	-	TRBJ1-5	TGTGCCAGCAGTTCGATTACAGGGGGCGTCCAGCCCCAGCATTTT	CASSSITGGVQPQHF
TRBD1	TRBV28	-	TRBJ1-4	TGTGCCAGCAGTCTCCAGACAGGGACTAATGAAAAACTGTTTTTT	CASSLQTGTNEKLFF
-	TRBV7-2	-	TRBJ2-3	TGTGCCAGCAGCACGACAGTCCCTAGCACAGATACGCAGTATTTT	CASSTTVPSTDTQYF
-	TRBV28	-	TRBJ1-5	TGTGCCAGCAGCCTCGGGGGGGCGGCGAGCAATCAGCCCCAGCATTTT	CASSLGGAASNQPQHF
-	TRBV6-1	-	TRBJ1-4	TGTGCCAGCAGTGTAAATCCTCAGGGTGCTATTAATGAAAAACTGTTTTTT	CASSVNPQGAINEKLFF
-	TRBV6-1	-	TRBJ1-5	TGTGCCAGCAGGGCCGACAGCAACAATCAGCCCCAGCATTTT	CASRADSNNQPQHF
-	TRBV28	-	TRBJ1-5	TGTGCCAGCGGGGAAAGCACGCATAGCAATCAGCCCCAGCATTTT	CASGESTHSNQPQHF
-	TRBV30	-	TRBJ2-2	TGTGCCTGGAGTCGTGAGAACACCGGGGAGCTGTTTTTT	CAWSRENTGELFF
-	TRBV10-3	-	TRBJ2-4	TGTGCCATCAGTGAAAGGGGTACCAAAAACATTCAGTACTTC	CAISERGTKNIQYF
TRBD2	TRBV7-2	-	TRBJ2-5	TGTGCCAGCAGTTCTCGGACTAGTAGTTTTGGTTGGGGAGAGACCCAGTACTTC	CASSSRTSSFGWGETQYF
-	TRBV29-1	-	TRBJ1-5	TGCAGCGGCACTCGGTTGATCCGCGATCAGCCCCAGCATTTT	CSGTRLIRDQPQHF
-	TRBV2	-	TRBJ1-2	TGTGCCAGCACCCGAGGGGTGGGGGGGCTCTATGGCTACACCTTC	CASTRGVGGLYGYTF
-	TRBV18	once	TRBJ2-3	TGTGCCAGCTCACCACTTCGGGGTGGGAGCACAGATACGCAGTATTTT	CASSPLRGGSTDTQYF
TRBD1	TRBV25-1	-	TRBJ1-2	TGTGCCAGCACCCACGGACAGGGGAGCTACACCTTC	CASTHGQGSYTF
-	TRBV30	-	TRBJ2-7	TGTGCCTGGAGTGCCTTAGCCGGGCTCGAGCAGTACTTC	CAWSALAGLEQYF
-	TRBV15	-	TRBJ2-1	TGTGCCACCAGCCTCCGACTGGGCGCAAGCTCCTACAATGAGCAGTTCTTC	CATSLRLGASSYNEQFF
TRBD1	TRBV7-9	-	TRBJ1-1	TGTGCCAGCAGCCGACAGGGGCCCACTGAAGCTTTCTTT	CASSRQGPTEAFF
TRBD2	TRBV2	-	TRBJ2-2	TGTGCCAGCAGGGCCCAGCGGGAGGCCGGGGAGCTGTTTTTT	CASRAQREAGELFF
-	TRBV27	-	TRBJ2-5	TGTGCCAGCAGTTTAGGGGCGTACCAAGAGACCCAGTACTTC	CASSLGAYQETQYF
-	TRBV7-9	-	TRBJ1-1	TGTGCCAGCAGCCCCGCCAGAGAGGCTTTCTTT	CASSPAREAFF
-	TRBV5-6	-	TRBJ1-6	TGTGCCAGCAGCTTGGAGGGGAGGTCCTATAATTCACCCCTCCACTTT	CASSLEGRSYNSPLHF
-	TRBV6-1	-	TRBJ2-7	TGTGCCAGCATCTACGGAGGTACCTACGAGCAGTACTTC	CASIYGGTYEQYF
TRBD2	TRBV2	-	TRBJ2-1	TGTGCCAGCGGGGCTAGCGGGAGGGACCATGAGCAGTTCTTC	CASGASGRDHEQFF
-	TRBV29-1	-	TRBJ2-3	TGCAGCGTTTCACCGAACACAGATACGCAGTATTTT	CSVSPNTDTQYF
TRBD1	TRBV7-9	-	TRBJ2-7	TGTGCCAGCAGCGTGGACAGGGGGCTATACGAGCAGTACTTC	CASSVDRGLYEQYF
-	TRBV2	-	TRBJ1-5	TGTGCCAGCAGTGAAAGGAGGGGGGGTCAGCCCCAGCATTTT	CASSERRGGQPQHF
-	TRBV7-9	-	TRBJ1-4	TGTGCCAGCAGCCGGGTACAGCGTGATGAAAAACTGTTTTTT	CASSRVQRDEKLFF
TRBD2	TRBV4-1	-	TRBJ2-5	TGCGCCAGCAGCCAAGAAAAGCGGGGGGGCACGGAGACCCAGTACTTC	CASSQEKRGGTETQYF
-	TRBV19	few	TRBJ1-3	TGTGCCAGTAGCCGGGCAGGGGTCGGAAACACCATATATTTT	CASSRAGVGNTIYF
TRBD1	TRBV4-3	-	TRBJ1-1	TGCGCCAGCAGCCAAGGAGACAGGGTGAACACTGAAGCTTTCTTT	CASSQGDRVNTEAFF
-	TRBV27	once	TRBJ1-3	TGTGCCAGCAGTTTGGTACCACCCTGGACGGGAAGGCCCAGCTCTGGAAACACCATATATTTT	CASSLVPPWTGRPSSGNTIYF
-	TRBV4-3	-	TRBJ1-2	TGCGCCAGCAGCCAAGAGTCGCGGGGGGCGTATGGCTACACCTTC	CASSQESRGAYGYTF
-	TRBV2	-	TRBJ1-2	TGTGCCAGCAGGGCAGATTACTATGGCTACACCTTC	CASRADYYGYTF
-	TRBV10-2	-	TRBJ2-3	TGCGCCAGCAGTGAAGACAGGTTGACCACAGATACGCAGTATTTT	CASSEDRLTTDTQYF
-	TRBV7-6	-	TRBJ1-5	TGTGCCAGCAGCGCGACAGACAATCAGCCCCAGCATTTT	CASSATDNQPQHF
-	TRBV5-4	-	TRBJ2-3	TGTGCCAGCAGCTTGGGATTATACGGGGAGACAGATACGCAGTATTTT	CASSLGLYGETDTQYF
-	TRBV7-3	-	TRBJ2-1	TGTGCCAGCAGCTTAGGGCTAGTTTACGAGCAGTTCTTC	CASSLGLVYEQFF
TRBD1	TRBV5-5	-	TRBJ2-7	TGTGCCAGCAGCTCGGGGACAGGGTCCAATCTCGGCTCCTACGAGCAGTACTTC	CASSSGTGSNLGSYEQYF
-	TRBV5-1	-	TRBJ2-2	TGCGCCAGCAGCTTTAGCACCGGGGAGCTGTTTTTT	CASSFSTGELFF